This T cell receptor (beta chain) was sequenced for a study of response to subunit inactivated influenza vaccine. This clonotype has ten or more counts. One entry per CDR3 protein results from TCRdb running MiXCR on the RT-PCR reads. This sample has fewer than 650,000 distinct CDR3 sequences, with 13% found just once. This TCR derives from a man between 45 and 60 years old who received an inactivated influenza vaccine. The specimen comprised PBMCs from blood, sampled roughly 48 days after vaccination.

The CDR3 sequence is CSARDPLAGGGEQFF. CDR3 DNA: TGCAGTGCTAGAGATCCACTAGCGGGAGGCGGTGAGCAGTTCTTC. The J gene is TRBJ2-1, the V gene TRBV20-1, with TRBD2 matching over 12 bases. This CDR3 contains 15 residues. Germline V gene sequence: CDR1 DFQATT, CDR2 SNEGSKA (reference sequence). V lost 0 bases, J lost 9 bases, and 6 bases stayed unmatched.